These 10 T cell receptor beta chains were sequenced from one sample in a study of post-analysis software for immune sequencing data. Sequencing libraries made from TCR beta cDNA carried unique molecular identifiers. One entry per CDR3 protein results from TCRdb running MiXCR on the PCR reads. This table holds hundreds of thousands of distinct CDR3 sequences, about 60% found once. Their antigens remain unidentified. Study results and limitations: Patients used about five TRBV segments, including TRBV5-6, TRBV5-1 and TRBV20-1, more often than controls.

Sequenced input: blood. These receptors were collected from a girl between 2 and 10 years old with multiple sclerosis.

The V call is TRBV20-1, the J call TRBJ1-1; perhaps TRBD1 as D (5 bases). V was clipped by 4 bases and J by 3 bases, with 18 bases between them. The CDR3 contains 15 residues. Germline CDR1 and CDR2: DFQATT and SNEGSKA (reference sequence). CDR3 DNA: TGCAGTGCTACAGAAATCCAGGGCGAGGACACTGAAGCTTTCTTT. This gives the protein CSATEIQGEDTEAFF.

This sequence joins TRBV12-3 or TRBV12-4 and TRBJ2-5; TRBD2 aligns across 9 bases. The closer fit of TRBJ2-7 to the DNA end suggests the J call may be wrong. The CDR3 is 15 amino acids. CDR3 nucleotides: TGTGCCAGCAGTTTAAGGCGGGGGGGAGGCTACGAGCAGTACTTC. Translating it yields CASSLRRGGGYEQYF.

CDR3 region: CASSPQDRESTEAFF. For the CDR3, the DNA is TGTGCCAGCAGTCCCCAGGACAGGGAAAGCACTGAAGCTTTCTTT. The chain links TRBV12-3 or TRBV12-4 to TRBJ1-1, with 8 bases that match TRBD1. With V trimmed by 5 bases and J by 4 bases, 9 bases remained unmatched. The CDR3 spans 15 residues.

The chain couples TRBV11-2 to TRBJ2-7; 12 bases agree with TRBD1. CDR1 and CDR2 from the germline V gene are SGHAT and FQNNGV. CDR3 length: 16 residues. V was pared by 5 bases and J by 7 bases, with 12 bases of the junction left unmatched. The CDR3, as DNA: TGTGCCAGCAGCGATACTCCGGGACAGGGGGCTGGTGAGCAGTACTTC. Protein product: CASSDTPGQGAGEQYF. The variable domain in full, with the rest retrieved from reference TRBV11-2 and TRBJ2-7, is EAGVAQSPRYKIIEKRQSVAFWCNPISGHATLYWYQQILGQGPKLLIQFQNNGVVDDSQLPKDRFSAERLKGVDSTLKIQPAKLEDSAVYLCASSDTPGQGAGEQYFGPGTRLTVT.

The chain joins TRBV4-3 to TRBJ2-6; the D gene could be TRBD1 or TRBD2 (5 bases each). The CDR3 extends over 16 amino acids. Germline CDR1 reads LGHNA; CDR2 reads YSLEER. Deletions cut 4 bases from V and 4 bases from J, with 14 bases between. The CDR3 region has the DNA TGCGCCAGCAGCCCTGAGGGGCATTCGGGGGCCAACGTCCTGACTTTC. Amino acid sequence: CASSPEGHSGANVLTF.

The chain recombines TRBV12-3 or TRBV12-4 with TRBJ2-5; TRBD2 matches at 8 bases. This CDR3 has 15 amino acids. The J segment lost 3 bases and the V segment lost 5 bases, leaving 8 bases of the junction unmatched. CDR3 coding DNA: TGTGCCAGCAGTACCGGGGGTAGCGGGAAAGAGACCCAGTACTTC. This codes for CASSTGGSGKETQYF.

V is TRBV4-1 and J is TRBJ2-5; the match to TRBD2 covers 8 bases. The J call may be incorrect, as the DNA end agrees better with TRBJ2-7. There are 15 residues in the CDR3. Per germline, CDR1 MGHRA and CDR2 YSYEKL. The CDR3 here is CASSPREGQNYEQYF. The CDR3 nucleotides are TGCGCCAGCAGCCCCCGGGAGGGGCAAAACTACGAGCAGTACTTC.

This chain joins TRBV27 and TRBJ2-5, with TRBD2 identical over 10 bases. Germline CDR1 and CDR2: MNHEY and SMNVEV (reference sequence). The CDR3 contains 16 residues. Trimming removed 5 bases from V and 0 bases from J; junction bases left unmatched: 6. The CDR3 loop is CASSPELAGYQETQYF. The CDR3 nucleotides read TGTGCCAGCAGTCCTGAACTAGCGGGGTACCAAGAGACCCAGTACTTC.

Here the CDR3 reads CASSLTAQKGYTF. DNA for the CDR3: TGTGCCAGCAGCTTGACCGCACAGAAGGGCTACACCTTC. The rearrangement joins TRBV7-2 to TRBJ1-2; D not resolved. The CDR3 is 13 amino acids. Trimming left V 3 bases short and J 8 bases short, with 13 bases between. The germline V gene encodes CDR1 SGHTA and CDR2 FQGNSA.

This chain uses TRBV11-3 with TRBJ2-3; possibly TRBD1 for D (6 bases). Germline CDR1 reads SGHNT; CDR2 reads YENEEA. With 6 bases removed from V and 1 base from J, the gap between germline ends came to 14 bases. The CDR3 is 15 residues long. CDR3 amino acids: CASRAGDLGTDTQYF. In nucleotides, the CDR3 is TGTGCCAGCAGGGCAGGGGATTTGGGCACAGATACGCAGTATTTT.